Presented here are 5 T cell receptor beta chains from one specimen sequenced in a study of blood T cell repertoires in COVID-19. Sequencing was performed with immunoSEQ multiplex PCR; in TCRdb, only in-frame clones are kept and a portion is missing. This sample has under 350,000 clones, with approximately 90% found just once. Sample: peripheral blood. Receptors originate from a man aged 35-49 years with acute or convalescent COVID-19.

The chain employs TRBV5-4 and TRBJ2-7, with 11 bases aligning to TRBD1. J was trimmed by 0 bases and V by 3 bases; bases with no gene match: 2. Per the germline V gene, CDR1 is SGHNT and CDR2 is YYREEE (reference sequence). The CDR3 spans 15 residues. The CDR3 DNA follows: TGTGCCAGCAGCTGGGACAGGGGGGCCTCCTACGAGCAGTACTTC. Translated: CASSWDRGASYEQYF. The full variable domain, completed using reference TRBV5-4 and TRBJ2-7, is ETGVTQSPTHLIKTRGQQVTLRCSSQSGHNTVSWYQQALGQGPQFIFQYYREEENGRGNFPPRFSGLQFPNYSSELNVNALELDDSALYLCASSWDRGASYEQYFGPGTRLTVT.

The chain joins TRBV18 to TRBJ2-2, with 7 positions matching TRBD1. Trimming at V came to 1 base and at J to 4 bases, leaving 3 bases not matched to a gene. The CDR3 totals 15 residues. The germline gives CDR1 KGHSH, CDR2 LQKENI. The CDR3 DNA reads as TGTGCCAGCTCACCACGACAGGGTGGCACCGGGGAGCTGTTTTTT. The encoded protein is CASSPRQGGTGELFF. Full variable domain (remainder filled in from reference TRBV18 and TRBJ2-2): NAGVMQNPRHLVRRRGQEARLRCSPMKGHSHVYWYRQLPEEGLKFMVYLQKENIIDESGMPKERFSAEFPKEGPSILRIQQVVRGDSAAYFCASSPRQGGTGELFFGEGSRLTVL.

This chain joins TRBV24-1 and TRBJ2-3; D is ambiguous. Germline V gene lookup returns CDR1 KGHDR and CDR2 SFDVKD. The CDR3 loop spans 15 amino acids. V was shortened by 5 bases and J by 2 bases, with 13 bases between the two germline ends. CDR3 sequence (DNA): TGTGCCACCAGTGGATCATATCCCTACACAGATACGCAGTATTTT. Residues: CATSGSYPYTDTQYF.

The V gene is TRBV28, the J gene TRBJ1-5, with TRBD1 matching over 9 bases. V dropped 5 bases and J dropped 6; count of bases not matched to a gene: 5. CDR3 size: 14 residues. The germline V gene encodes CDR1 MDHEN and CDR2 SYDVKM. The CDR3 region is CASSPRTGVQPQHF. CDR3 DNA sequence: TGTGCCAGCAGTCCTCGGACAGGGGTTCAGCCCCAGCATTTT.

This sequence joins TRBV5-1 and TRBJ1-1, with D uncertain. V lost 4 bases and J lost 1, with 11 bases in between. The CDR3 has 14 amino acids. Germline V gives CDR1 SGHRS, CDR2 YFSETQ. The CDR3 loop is CASSPGTQNTEAFF. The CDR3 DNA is TGCGCCAGCAGCCCGGGTACACAGAACACTGAAGCTTTCTTT.